This T cell receptor (beta chain) was identified during a study of technical replicates of blood from a few donors. Data came from immunoSEQ multiplex PCR; TCRdb stores just in-frame clones and leaves some out. The sample lists 55,000 to 85,000 clones; about 97% were seen once. The germline V gene has CDR1 SGHRS and CDR2 YFSETQ. The CDR3 has 14 residues. V dropped 4 bases and J dropped 1 base, with 10 bases sitting between them. The source is a human donor in good health. The rearrangement joins TRBV5-1 to TRBJ2-3; D gene uncertain. Sequencing was done on a sample of T cells isolated from PBMCs. The DNA for the CDR3 is TGCGCCAGCAGCCCCCCGGTGCGCACAGATACGCAGTATTTT. Its translation: CASSPPVRTDTQYF.